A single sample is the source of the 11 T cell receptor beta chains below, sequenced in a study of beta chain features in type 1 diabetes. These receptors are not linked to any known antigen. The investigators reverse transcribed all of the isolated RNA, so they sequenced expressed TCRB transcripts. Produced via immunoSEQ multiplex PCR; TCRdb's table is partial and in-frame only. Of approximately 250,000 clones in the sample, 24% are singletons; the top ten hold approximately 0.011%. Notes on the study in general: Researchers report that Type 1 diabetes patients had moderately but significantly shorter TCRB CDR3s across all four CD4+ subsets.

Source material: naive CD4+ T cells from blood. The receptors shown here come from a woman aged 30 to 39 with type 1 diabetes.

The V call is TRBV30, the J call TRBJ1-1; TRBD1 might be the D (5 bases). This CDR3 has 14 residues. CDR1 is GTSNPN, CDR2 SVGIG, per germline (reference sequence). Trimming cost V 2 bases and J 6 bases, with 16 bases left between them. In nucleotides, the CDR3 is TGTGCCTGGAGTTCGGGGGAGATACGGGCTGAAGCTTTCTTT. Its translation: CAWSSGEIRAEAFF. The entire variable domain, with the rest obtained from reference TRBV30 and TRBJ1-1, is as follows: SQTIHQWPATLVQPVGSPLSLECTVEGTSNPNLYWYRQAAGRGLQLLFYSVGIGQISSEVPQNLSASRPQDRQFILSSKKLLLSDSGFYLCAWSSGEIRAEAFFGQGTRLTVV.

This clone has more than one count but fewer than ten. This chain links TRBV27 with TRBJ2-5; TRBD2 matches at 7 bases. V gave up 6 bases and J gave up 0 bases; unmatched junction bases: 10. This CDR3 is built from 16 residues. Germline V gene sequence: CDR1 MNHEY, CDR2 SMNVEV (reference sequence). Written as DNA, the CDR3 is TGTGCCAGCAGCCACTGGGGGGGACCCTACCAAGAGACCCAGTACTTC. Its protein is CASSHWGGPYQETQYF.

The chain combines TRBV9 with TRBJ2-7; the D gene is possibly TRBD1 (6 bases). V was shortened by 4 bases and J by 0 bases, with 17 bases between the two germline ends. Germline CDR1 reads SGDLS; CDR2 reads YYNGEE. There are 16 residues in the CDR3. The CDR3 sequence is CASSLRGDRNSYEQYF. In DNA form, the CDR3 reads TGTGCCAGCAGCCTCCGTGGAGACAGGAACTCCTACGAGCAGTACTTC.

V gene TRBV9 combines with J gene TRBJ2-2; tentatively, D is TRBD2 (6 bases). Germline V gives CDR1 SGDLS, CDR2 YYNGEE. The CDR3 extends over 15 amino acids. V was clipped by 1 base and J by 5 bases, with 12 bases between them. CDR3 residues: CASSVMSGRTGELFF. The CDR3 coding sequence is TGTGCCAGCAGCGTAATGAGCGGGCGTACCGGGGAGCTGTTTTTT.

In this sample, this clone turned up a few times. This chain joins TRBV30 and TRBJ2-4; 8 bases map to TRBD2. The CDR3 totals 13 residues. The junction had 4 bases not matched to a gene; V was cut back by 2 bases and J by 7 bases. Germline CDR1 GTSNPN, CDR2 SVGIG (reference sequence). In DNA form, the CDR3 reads TGTGCCTGGAGTTCGGGACTAGGGAACATTCAGTACTTC. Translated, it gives CAWSSGLGNIQYF.

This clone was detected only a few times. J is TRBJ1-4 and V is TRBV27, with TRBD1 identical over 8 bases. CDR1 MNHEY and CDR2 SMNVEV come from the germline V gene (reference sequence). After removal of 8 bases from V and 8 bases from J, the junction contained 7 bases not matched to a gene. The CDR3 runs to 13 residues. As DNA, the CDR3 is TGTGCCAGCCGACAGGGGTTGCGGGAAAAACTGTTTTTT. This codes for CASRQGLREKLFF.

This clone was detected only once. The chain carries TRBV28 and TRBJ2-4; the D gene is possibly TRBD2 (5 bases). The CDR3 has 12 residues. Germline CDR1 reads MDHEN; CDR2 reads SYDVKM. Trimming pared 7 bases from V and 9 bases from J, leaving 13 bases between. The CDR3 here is CASNFEGSIQYF. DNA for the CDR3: TGTGCCAGCAATTTCGAGGGCAGCATTCAGTACTTC.

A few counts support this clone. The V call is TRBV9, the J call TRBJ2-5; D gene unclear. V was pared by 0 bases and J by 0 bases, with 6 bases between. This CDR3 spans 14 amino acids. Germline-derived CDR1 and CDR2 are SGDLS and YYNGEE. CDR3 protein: CASSVAGYQETQYF. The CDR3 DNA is TGTGCCAGCAGCGTAGCGGGTTACCAAGAGACCCAGTACTTC.

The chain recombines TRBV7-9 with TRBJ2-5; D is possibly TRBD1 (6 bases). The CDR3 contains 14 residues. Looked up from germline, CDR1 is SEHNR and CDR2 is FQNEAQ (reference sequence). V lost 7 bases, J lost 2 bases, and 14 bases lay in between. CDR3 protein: CASTPMTGQETQYF. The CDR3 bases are TGTGCCAGCACGCCTATGACAGGTCAAGAGACCCAGTACTTC.

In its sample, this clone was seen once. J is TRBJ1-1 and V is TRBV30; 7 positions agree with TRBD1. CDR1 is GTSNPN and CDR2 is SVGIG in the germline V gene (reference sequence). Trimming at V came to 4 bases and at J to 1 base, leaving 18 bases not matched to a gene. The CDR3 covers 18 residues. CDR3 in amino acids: CAWKPTWAGGDRNTEAFF. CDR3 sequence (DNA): TGTGCCTGGAAACCGACGTGGGCAGGGGGAGATCGGAACACTGAAGCTTTCTTT.

CDR3 DNA: TGTGCCAGTACCGAGCAGGGCGCGATATCAGGGACGCAGTATTTT. This translates into CASTEQGAISGTQYF. The chain couples TRBV19 to TRBJ2-3, with D maybe TRBD1 (5 bases). Per germline, CDR1 LNHDA and CDR2 SQIVND (reference sequence). Trimming pared 7 bases from V and 9 bases from J, leaving 23 bases between. The CDR3 spans 15 residues.